The clone carrying this T cell receptor beta chain was seen many times. The antigen remains undetermined. Preparation of the TCRbeta library involved a method that used unique molecular identifiers. TCRdb passed the PCR reads through MiXCR, listing each CDR3 protein once. The table lists tens of thousands of distinct CDR3 sequences, roughly 4.9% of them singletons. The data derive from a study of T-cell reconstitution after alpha-beta-depleted transplantation in children. Study-level findings and limits: Some patients' high day-60 TCRbeta diversity was attributed to recipient cells surviving conditioning.

The input for sequencing was PBMCs, mostly from graft donor cells, taken 180 days after TCRalphabeta/CD19-depleted stem cell transplant. The TCR was taken from a boy under three years old who had a stem cell transplant for acute myeloid leukemia, so the T cells may come from the graft donor.

The CDR3 coding sequence is TGCAGTGCTAAGTCAGGGGGCGAGAATCAGCCCCAGCATTTT. Its translation: CSAKSGGENQPQHF. The V call is TRBV20-1, the J call TRBJ1-5, with 8 bases matching TRBD1. CDR3 length: 14 residues. With V trimmed by 4 bases and J by 4 bases, 6 bases remained unmatched. CDR1 and CDR2 from the germline V gene are DFQATT and SNEGSKA (reference sequence).